This T cell receptor (beta chain) was identified in a study of cytomegalovirus exposure and HLA in healthy donors (dated by TCRdb to the late 2010s). About the investigation overall: An earlier analysis of approximately 550 of the donors reported 250 to 300 Gb of sequence data and some 120 million unique TCR beta sequences from 150 million to 200 million T cells. The study profiled the T cell repertoires of under 850 subjects by immunosequencing and related them to cytomegalovirus serostatus. On average, around 240,000 unique TCR beta nucleotide sequences were sequenced per donor among fewer than 500 genotyped donors of the cohort, with roughly a sixth of those sequences being non-productive. Besides the first cohort of more than 650 subjects, a separate validation cohort made up of 120 different subjects was used. Donor age, sex, ethnicity and CMV serostatus were compiled alongside the repertoire data. The study combined high-throughput TCR immunosequencing, statistical association of individual TCRs with disease status, and machine learning to predict cytomegalovirus infection status. Approximately 300 gigabases of sequencing data and around 80 million unique TCR sequences made up an early release that covered approximately 650 HLA-typed donors. A later analysis re-examined previously published TCR beta repertoires from more than 600 donors and added high-resolution HLA genotyping to investigate patterns of TCR occurrence. Every repertoire in the discovery cohort had been generated on one and the same sequencing platform. Because of strong linkage in the cohort, roughly five DR-DQ haplotypes were treated as single units for association and clustering. Rather than using new phenotypic data, the later analysis identified candidate immune exposures from TCR beta sequences and from how often those sequences occurred across donors. In an earlier analysis of 500 to 650 of the donors, high-throughput TCR beta sequencing was used to judge whether each TCR beta V gene segment behaved as functional or pseudogenic. Typing coverage varied by locus: roughly 620-640 donors for A, B, C, DRB1 and DQB1; approximately 500 for DQA1; about 600 for DPA1; roughly 470 for DPB1. A later genetic analysis used genome-wide SNP genotypes for about 55% of the 666 donors, treating that subset as a discovery cohort. Of the 350 to 400 genotyped donors, roughly 85% fell in the genetic ancestry cluster associated with self-reported Caucasian donors. The study aimed to test whether cataloging public T cell receptors could reveal signatures of past pathogen exposure. HLA typing included class I and class II loci at four-digit resolution.

In total, approximately 700 healthy bone marrow donors made up the cohort. At the time of sampling, every cohort member was nominally healthy, though immune exposures that went unrecorded were likely present. The donor tested CMV seronegative and was one of the 352 seronegative cohort members. A peripheral blood sample was collected from each donor, and TCR beta sequencing was performed on peripheral blood mononuclear cells. Genomic DNA extraction from the blood cell samples was performed with the Qiagen DNeasy Blood Extraction Kit. Library preparation employed the immunoSEQ multiplex PCR assay. For the multiplex PCR, a mixture combining 60 forward primers for TCR Vbeta segments and 13 reverse primers for TCR Jbeta segments was used. The CDR3 region of rearranged TCR beta genes was amplified from genomic DNA with a multiplex PCR assay. The Illumina HiSeq System was used to sequence the amplified TCR beta libraries as 87-base-pair reads. Turning to the authors' computational methods: Across the roughly 600 repertoires, a later analysis counted tens of millions of unique TCR beta chains, approximately 10 million of which were shared by at least two donors. A nearest-neighbor algorithm error-corrected the raw reads and collapsed the reads into unique sequences, merging closely related sequences to remove PCR and sequencing errors. To assign V, D and J gene segments, CDR3 sequences were aligned to IMGT reference sequences. Each retained sequence needed at least a six-nucleotide match to both a V gene segment and a J gene segment. A rearrangement was called productive if the CDR3 had no stop codons and remained in frame with V and J, and every other rearrangement was called non-productive. CDR3 was defined by IMGT convention, running from the second conserved V-encoded cysteine to the conserved J-encoded phenylalanine. The earlier analysis of about 590 of the donors excluded sequences that lacked an unambiguous match to a single V gene segment. An earlier analysis of 550 to 650 of the donors classified V segments as functional when productive rearrangements were above 56.7% and as segregating when the standard deviation between donors was above 5%. A statistical classification framework was developed to diagnose cytomegalovirus status using the catalog of TCR beta chain sequences. A later analysis assigned V and J genes by comparing TCR nucleotide sequences with IMGT/GENE-DB human TR gene sequences. The TCRdist pipeline was used in a later analysis to assign CDR3 sequences and most-parsimonious VDJ recombination scenarios. In a later analysis, each TCR beta chain was defined by its CDR3 amino acid sequence together with its V-gene family, and reads lacking a unique V-gene family were excluded. As a way to deal with suspected cross-contamination and a sequencing artifact, a later analysis dropped more than 500 nucleotide sequences that were highly shared and had low generation probability. For each public chain, a later analysis derived a clonal expansion index from normalized ranks of inferred template counts within each repertoire. In a later analysis, generation probabilities were computed with a VDJ recombination model fitted to out-of-frame rearrangements, and the resulting probabilities were checked against IGoR. In a later analysis, hypergeometric tests were used to score TCR-TCR, TCR-HLA and TCR-CMV co-occurrence, with a repertoire-size bias correction applied to TCR pairs. False discovery rates were estimated in a later analysis by permuting HLA or CMV assignments 20 times. In a later analysis, co-occurring TCRs were grouped with DBSCAN, and TCRdist sequence similarity was added when clustering was performed within HLA-allele-positive subsets. Co-occurrence clustering excluded repertoires with fewer than 30,000 or more than 120,000 public chains, plus five with anomalous nucleotide sharing. The table was pulled from immuneACCESS by TCRdb, which kept in-frame rearrangements only. Such tables lose some clones; where checked, under half of the loss comes from unresolved V genes, and the rest has no known cause. That table gives V, J and clone size, and the DNA gave D and trimming. The sample contains some 120,000 clones, around 82% of them found a single time. Approximately 1.2% of the sample belongs to the ten largest clones.

Concerning this clone: This receptor's antigen is unknown. No per-base quality is available; no much larger clone lies one base away.

Broader findings and caveats from the paper: Correlated functional status among segregating V segments might be attributable to linkage disequilibrium, but an unknown experimental factor could not be ruled out. A cluster of highly shared sequence variants was judged likely to represent a technical artifact of the sequencing pipeline. According to a later analysis, parvovirus B19, influenza, CMV and Epstein-Barr virus appeared linked to several top co-occurrence clusters. Because counts were too low, about 18 rarely observed V segments, including chromosome 9 orphons, were left out of the earlier analysis of some 600 of the donors. In a later genetic analysis, fewer N-insertions in productive TCRs were reported among donors in an Asian-associated ancestry cluster than the approximately 670-donor mean. CMV serostatus was the only immune exposure information available for the cohort. The cohort was sequenced for TCR beta chains only, and without alpha or paired-chain data the features that could be detected were limited. In a later genetic analysis, a missense DCLRE1C variant was associated with V-gene and J-gene trimming of TCR beta chains, and the association was replicated in an independent cohort. At a false discovery rate of 0.05, a later analysis linked under 20,000 TCR beta sequences to specific HLA alleles. Some IMGT-functional V segments, including TRBV6-2 and TRBV6-3, could not be distinguished by the 87-base-pair reads and were therefore excluded. Sequencing depth was assumed to be roughly uniform across donors in the presence/absence analyses, though that assumption may not hold. In both the original and validation cohorts, the classifier was reported to diagnose cytomegalovirus status with high specificity and sensitivity. An earlier analysis of approximately 500 of the donors showed that most TCR beta V segments appeared in productive rearrangements either about 87% or about 30% of the time, which broadly matched IMGT annotations. A further reported finding was that TCR beta sequences accurately predicted the HLA-A and HLA-B alleles for most subjects in the first cohort. Most TCR sequences were observed very rarely across donors, whereas some public TCRs were present in many individuals. In the study, some 160 TCR beta chains were listed as associated with cytomegalovirus. Most CMV-associated TCR beta chains appeared to be HLA-restricted in a later analysis, and the HLA associations seemed to be driven largely by CMV exposure. Strong co-occurrence of HLA alleles, especially DR and DQ, made assigning TCR associations to individual alleles difficult. It was suggested by the authors that the approach could potentially be generalized to other disease states and immunological phenotypes. A later analysis found that HLA-associated TCR beta chains were more clonally expanded and had lower generation probabilities than equally common non-associated chains. A later analysis found that TCR association rates varied across HLA loci, with DRB1 alleles showing the most associated TCRs and HLA-C alleles the fewest. In vitro tests confirmed that three of the cytomegalovirus-associated TCR beta chains recognize cytomegalovirus antigens. Because HLA typing was unavailable for some donors at each locus, only the typed subset was used in association tests.

The CDR3 sequence holds 15 residues, the cysteine and phenylalanine included. Of the read, only the CDR3 DNA is kept; its 45 bases are in frame from base 1. CDR1 and CDR2 were assigned from the germline V gene as MGHRA and YSYEKL. The germline V end is reduced by 5 bases and the J end by 7 bases; junction bases left unmatched: 8. This sequence originates from a female donor in good health and CMV-seronegative. The sample comprised PBMCs. In this chain, TRBV4-1 is recombined with TRBJ2-2, and 9 bases in between align with TRBD2. The CDR3 protein sequence reads: CASSTSSGVFGELFF. The DNA sequence is as follows: TGCGCCAGCAGCACTTCTAGCGGGGTGTTCGGGGAGCTGTTTTTT.